The entry that follows covers one T cell receptor beta chain sequence. The CDR3 loop spans 14 amino acids. Trimming cost V 2 bases and J 3 bases, with 11 bases left between them. Germline CDR1 MGHDK, CDR2 SYGVNS. Sequencing was performed with immunoSEQ multiplex PCR; in TCRdb, only in-frame clones are kept and a portion is missing. The table records 80,000 to 95,000 clones, approximately 80% of them present only once. This entry belongs to a study of blood T cell repertoires in COVID-19. This TCR came from an elderly man with acute or convalescent COVID-19. Sequencing was carried out using peripheral blood. The rearrangement uses TRBV25-1 and TRBJ2-7, with D perhaps matching TRBD1 (6 bases). Here the CDR3 DNA reads TGTGCCAGCAGTGAAGGGGGCCACGGCTACGAGCAGTACTTC. This gives the protein CASSEGGHGYEQYF.